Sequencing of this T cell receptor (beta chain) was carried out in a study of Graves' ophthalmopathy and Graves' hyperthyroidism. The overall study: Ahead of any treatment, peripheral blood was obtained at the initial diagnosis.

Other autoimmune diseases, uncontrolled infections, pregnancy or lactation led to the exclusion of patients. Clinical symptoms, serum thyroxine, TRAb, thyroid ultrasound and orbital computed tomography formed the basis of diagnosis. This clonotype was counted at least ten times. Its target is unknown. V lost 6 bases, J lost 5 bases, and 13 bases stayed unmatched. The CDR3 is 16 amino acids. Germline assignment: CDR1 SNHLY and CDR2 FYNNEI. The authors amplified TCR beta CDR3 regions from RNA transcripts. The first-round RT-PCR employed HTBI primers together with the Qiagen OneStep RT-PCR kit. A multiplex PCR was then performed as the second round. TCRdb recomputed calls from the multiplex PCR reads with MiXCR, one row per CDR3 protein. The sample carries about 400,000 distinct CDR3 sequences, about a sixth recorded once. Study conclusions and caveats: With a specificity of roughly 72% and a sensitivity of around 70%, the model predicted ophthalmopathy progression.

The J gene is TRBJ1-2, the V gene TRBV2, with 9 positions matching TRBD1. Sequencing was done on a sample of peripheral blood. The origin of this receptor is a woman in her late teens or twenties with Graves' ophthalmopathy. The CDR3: CASSHIFRDRAYGYTF. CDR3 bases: TGTGCCAGCAGCCACATTTTCCGGGACAGGGCGTATGGCTACACCTTC.